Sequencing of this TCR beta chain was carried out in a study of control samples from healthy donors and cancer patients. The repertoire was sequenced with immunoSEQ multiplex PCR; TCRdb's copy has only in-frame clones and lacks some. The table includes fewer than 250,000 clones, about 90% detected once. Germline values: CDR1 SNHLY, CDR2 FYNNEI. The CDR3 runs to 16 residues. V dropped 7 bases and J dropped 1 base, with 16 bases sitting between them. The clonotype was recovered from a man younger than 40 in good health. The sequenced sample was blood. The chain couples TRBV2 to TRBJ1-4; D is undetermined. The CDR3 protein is CASMREMGGTNEKLFF. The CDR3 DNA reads TGTGCCAGCATGAGGGAGATGGGAGGAACTAATGAAAAACTGTTTTTT.